A selection of T cell receptor beta chains follows, all from one sample in a study of vaccination effects on CD4 cells after COVID-19. Assay: immunoSEQ multiplex PCR; the TCRdb copy retains only in-frame clones and omits some. The sample consists of roughly 30,000 clones, over 65% of them appearing once. Antigens of these TCRs are unknown. This material consisted of CD4+ T cells from PBMCs cultured with HCoV-NL63 spike peptides, taken after COVID-19 vaccination. Source of these receptors: a human donor who received a COVID-19 vaccine. Both conserved end residues are part of each CDR3. A D gene is named only where the DNA matches it firmly. Expanded clones are given a class, and other clones once, few, many or no size at all.

>TRBV7-6|TRBJ2-2|.|.
CASSLGRLINTGELFF
TGTGCCAGCAGCTTAGGTCGGCTTATCAACACCGGGGAGCTGTTTTTT
>TRBV13|TRBJ2-5|.|TRBD2
CASSRGGDGQETQYF
TGTGCCAGCAGCCGCGGGGGGGACGGCCAAGAGACCCAGTACTTC
>TRBV4-1|TRBJ2-7|.|TRBD2
CASSQVPSGRRYEQYF
TGCGCCAGCAGCCAAGTGCCTAGCGGGAGAAGATACGAGCAGTACTTC
>TRBV19|TRBJ2-7|.|.
CASSTPGGGNEQYF
TGTGCCAGTAGTACCCCCGGAGGGGGGAACGAGCAGTACTTC
>TRBV4-2|TRBJ2-3|.|TRBD2
CASSQDKGARSSGGFTDTQYF
TGTGCCAGCAGCCAAGATAAAGGGGCCCGTTCTAGCGGGGGGTTCACAGATACGCAGTATTTT
>TRBV21-1|TRBJ2-5|.|.
CASNDIAGETQYF
TGTGCCAGCAATGATATAGCGGGTGAGACCCAGTACTTC
>TRBV28|TRBJ1-3|.|.
CASSSGGGGNTIYF
TGTGCCAGCAGTTCAGGAGGGGGTGGAAACACCATATATTTT
>TRBV11-3|TRBJ2-3|once|.
CASSLGGTLTDTQYF
TGTGCCAGCAGCTTAGGCGGGACTTTGACAGATACGCAGTATTTT
>TRBV5-1|TRBJ1-1|once|TRBD1
CATSGGAETEAFF
TGCGCCACTTCAGGGGGCGCGGAAACTGAAGCTTTCTTT
>TRBV12-5|TRBJ2-3|.|TRBD2
CASGLGLSGTSGGTDTQYF
TGTGCTAGTGGTTTGGGCCTCTCCGGGACTAGCGGAGGCACAGATACGCAGTATTTT
>TRBV5-5|TRBJ2-1|.|TRBD1
CASSLGQENPNEQFF
TGTGCCAGCAGCCTAGGACAGGAGAACCCCAATGAGCAGTTCTTC
>TRBV6-2/TRBV6-3|TRBJ2-1|.|TRBD1
CASSYGTANNEQFF
TGTGCCAGCAGTTACGGGACAGCAAACAATGAGCAGTTCTTC
>TRBV11-3|TRBJ1-1|.|TRBD1
CASGETGGNTEAFF
TGTGCCAGCGGGGAGACAGGGGGGAACACTGAAGCTTTCTTT
>TRBV29-1|TRBJ2-2|.|.
CSPLWWIGELFF
TGCAGCCCGCTTTGGTGGATCGGGGAGCTGTTTTTT
>TRBV29-1|TRBJ2-1|.|TRBD2
CSVDPSGIDEQFF
TGCAGCGTTGACCCTAGCGGAATCGATGAGCAGTTCTTC
>TRBV2|TRBJ1-2|few|TRBD1
CASCEQGSHYGYTF
TGTGCCAGCTGCGAACAGGGGTCTCACTATGGCTACACCTTC
>TRBV9|TRBJ1-1|once|.
CASSVATGHF
TGTGCCAGCAGCGTAGCTACTGGGCACTTT
>TRBV30|TRBJ2-1|once|TRBD1
CAWSVQGNEQFF
TGTGCCTGGAGTGTACAGGGGAATGAGCAGTTCTTC
>TRBV5-1|TRBJ2-5|.|.
CASSLVANQETQYF
TGCGCCAGCAGCTTGGTAGCCAACCAAGAGACCCAGTACTTC
>TRBV5-5|TRBJ1-5|few|.
CASSTGDSNQPQHF
TGTGCCAGCAGCACGGGAGATAGCAATCAGCCCCAGCATTTT
>TRBV29-1|TRBJ2-1|.|.
CSVVPRTEQFF
TGCAGCGTTGTGCCGCGAACTGAGCAGTTCTTC
>TRBV2|TRBJ1-5|.|.
CASSAYNPSAQHF
TGTGCCAGCAGTGCTTACAATCCTTCGGCCCAGCATTTT
>TRBV5-1|TRBJ2-2|.|.
CASSLGPQPTGELFF
TGCGCCAGCAGCTTGGGGCCGCAGCCGACCGGGGAGCTGTTTTTT
>TRBV29-1|TRBJ1-2|.|.
CSVGQGRGYGYTF
TGCAGCGTTGGTCAGGGGCGCGGGTATGGCTACACCTTC
>TRBV2|TRBJ2-5|few|.
CASILDYSEETQYF
TGTGCCAGCATTTTAGACTACAGCGAGGAGACCCAGTACTTC
>TRBV3-1/TRBV3-2|TRBJ2-1|.|TRBD2
CASSRAGGPGNEQFF
TGTGCCAGCAGCCGAGCGGGAGGGCCGGGCAATGAGCAGTTCTTC
>TRBV9|TRBJ2-2|.|.
CASSIGTVNTGELFF
TGTGCCAGCTCTATTGGGACGGTGAACACCGGGGAGCTGTTTTTT
>TRBV10-2|TRBJ2-7|.|TRBD1
CASKDRGIDLEQYF
TGCGCCAGCAAGGACAGGGGAATTGATTTGGAGCAGTACTTC
>TRBV4-2|TRBJ2-3|once|.
CASSQDVAGALGDTQYF
TGTGCCAGCAGCCAAGACGTCGCGGGCGCTTTGGGGGATACGCAGTATTTT
>TRBV3-1/TRBV3-2|TRBJ1-4|.|TRBD1
CASSPPRQGSTNEKLFF
TGTGCCAGCAGCCCACCGCGACAGGGTTCAACTAATGAAAAACTGTTTTTT
>TRBV7-9|TRBJ1-4|.|.
CASSLALGGGNEKLFF
TGTGCCAGCAGCTTAGCGCTCGGGGGGGGTAATGAAAAACTGTTTTTT
>TRBV5-4|TRBJ2-3|.|.
CASSGFRAASTDTQYF
TGTGCCAGCAGCGGGTTTAGAGCGGCTAGCACAGATACGCAGTATTTT
>TRBV6-5|TRBJ2-1|once|TRBD2
CASSPVSGGYNEQFF
TGTGCCAGCAGCCCAGTTAGCGGGGGATACAATGAGCAGTTCTTC
>TRBV2|TRBJ2-2|.|.
CASSPRWTGELFF
TGTGCCAGCAGCCCACGATGGACCGGGGAGCTGTTTTTT
>TRBV5-1|TRBJ1-4|.|TRBD1
CASSWGDRVEKLFF
TGCGCCAGCAGCTGGGGCGACAGGGTCGAAAAACTGTTTTTT
>TRBV4-2|TRBJ2-7|.|.
CASSQEGLGPQGEQYF
TGTGCCAGCAGCCAAGAGGGGTTGGGGCCTCAAGGGGAGCAGTACTTC
>TRBV7-7|TRBJ2-1|.|.
CASSLGRLVGVNEQFF
TGTGCCAGCAGCTTAGGCAGGCTAGTGGGGGTCAATGAGCAGTTCTTC
>TRBV3-1/TRBV3-2|TRBJ2-7|.|.
CASSHGLSGGEQYF
TGTGCCAGCAGCCATGGGTTGTCCGGGGGCGAGCAGTACTTC
>TRBV6-1|TRBJ1-1|.|.
CASSEAVWNPYLSEAFF
TGTGCCAGCAGTGAAGCAGTGTGGAACCCCTATCTTTCTGAAGCTTTCTTT
>TRBV25-1|TRBJ1-2|.|TRBD1
CASNLGQGYGYTF
TGTGCCAGCAACCTAGGACAGGGCTATGGCTACACCTTC
>TRBV6-1|TRBJ2-7|.|TRBD2
CASSGISRAGGNYEQYF
TGTGCCAGCAGTGGAATTAGCCGGGCGGGAGGGAACTACGAGCAGTACTTC
>TRBV6-5|TRBJ2-5|few|TRBD1
CAIDRGNGFETQYF
TGTGCCATCGACAGGGGTAACGGCTTCGAGACCCAGTACTTC
>TRBV7-6|TRBJ2-1|once|.
CASSLGQGGYNEQFF
TGTGCCAGCAGCTTAGGGCAGGGGGGCTACAATGAGCAGTTCTTC
>TRBV3-1/TRBV3-2|TRBJ2-5|once|TRBD2
CASSQAGRVLAGAGETQYF
TGTGCCAGCAGCCAAGCTGGCCGAGTCCTAGCGGGGGCGGGGGAGACCCAGTACTTC
>TRBV6-1|TRBJ1-6|.|.
CASSEFSLGTFNSPLHF
TGTGCCAGCAGTGAATTTAGCCTAGGGACCTTTAATTCACCCCTCCACTTT
>TRBV7-8|TRBJ2-5|.|.
CASSLGGLKTQYF
TGTGCCAGCAGCTTAGGGGGCTTGAAGACCCAGTACTTC
>TRBV6-5|TRBJ1-3|.|.
CASSYGFSGNTIYF
TGTGCCAGCAGTTACGGCTTCTCTGGAAACACCATATATTTT
>TRBV15|TRBJ2-5|.|.
CATSRAHPLQETQYF
TGTGCCACCAGCAGAGCCCACCCGCTCCAAGAGACCCAGTACTTC
>TRBV7-8|TRBJ2-1|.|TRBD2
CASSLVTRREGIHNEQFF
TGTGCCAGCAGCTTGGTTACGCGGCGGGAGGGAATCCACAATGAGCAGTTCTTC
>TRBV19|TRBJ1-2|.|TRBD1
CASSRTGTSNYGYTF
TGTGCCAGTAGTAGGACAGGGACTTCTAACTATGGCTACACCTTC
>TRBV18|TRBJ1-1|.|.
CASSPLDARRTEAFF
TGTGCCAGCTCACCACTGGACGCTAGAAGGACTGAAGCTTTCTTT
>TRBV5-4|TRBJ2-3|.|.
CASSLALTSTDTQYF
TGTGCCAGCAGCTTGGCCCTAACTAGCACAGATACGCAGTATTTT
>TRBV19|TRBJ2-3|.|.
CASSMGGASTDTQYF
TGTGCCAGTAGTATGGGCGGAGCCAGCACAGATACGCAGTATTTT
>TRBV6-4|TRBJ2-5|.|.
CASRDRTRGQETQYF
TGTGCCAGCAGGGACCGGACCCGAGGGCAGGAGACCCAGTACTTC
>TRBV29-1|TRBJ1-1|.|.
CSVGGGLWARIGNTEAFF
TGCAGCGTTGGTGGGGGGCTGTGGGCGAGAATAGGGAACACTGAAGCTTTCTTT
>TRBV5-1|TRBJ2-3|.|.
CASSAGTGGVEQYF
TGCGCCAGCAGCGCGGGGACGGGCGGGGTTGAGCAGTATTTT
>TRBV29-1|TRBJ2-6|.|.
CSVDDSLSGANVLTF
TGCAGCGTTGACGACAGCCTCTCTGGGGCCAACGTCCTGACTTTC
>TRBV6-5|TRBJ1-2|once|.
CASRIDRNYGYTF
TGTGCCAGCAGGATCGACAGAAACTATGGCTACACCTTC
>TRBV5-4|TRBJ2-3|.|TRBD2
CASSFPSGDTQYF
TGTGCCAGCAGCTTCCCTAGCGGGGACACGCAGTATTTT
>TRBV9|TRBJ1-1|once|.
CASSAQGVLNTEAFF
TGTGCCAGCAGCGCCCAAGGGGTACTAAACACTGAAGCTTTCTTT